Described below is a single T cell receptor (beta chain) sequence and its context. An end of the junction differs from the germline gene, which may be a read error. The sample is drawn from a study of blood T cell repertoires in COVID-19. Whole-study context: Samples taken during acute and convalescent COVID-19 were collected in the United States, Italy and Spain.

In germline, CDR1 is SSHAT, CDR2 FNYEAQ (reference sequence). This CDR3 is 18 amino acids long. Per the authors' pipeline: Reference gene primer amplification gave nucleated cell count estimates. Assay used: immunoSEQ multiplex PCR; TCRdb lists only in-frame clones, some missing. The DNA was the basis for D and trimming; V, J and clone size are from that table. The sample has some 200,000 clones, more than 70% seen once. The sequence was collected from a woman between 55 and 75 years old with acute or convalescent COVID-19. The V gene is TRBV7-7, the J gene TRBJ2-5; 10 bases are shared with TRBD2. What was sequenced was peripheral blood. The CDR3 nucleotides read TGTGCTAGCAGCCGGTCGGAATCCGGGACTAGCGCTAAAGAGACCCAGTACTTC. Its translation is CASSRSESGTSAKETQYF.